The 10 T cell receptor beta chains reported below all come from one sample, sequenced in a study of regulatory T cells in long-lasting Graves disease. Sequencing libraries for TCR beta were prepared with iRepertoire HTBI primers and Arm-PCR of CDR3 regions. TCRdb fed the multiplex PCR reads into MiXCR, producing one record per CDR3 protein. Of roughly 440,000 distinct CDR3 sequences listed, 16% are singletons. The sample's time point: newly diagnosed GD, antithyroid drugs for less than 3 months. PBMC-extracted RNA yielded the TCR library. These records were also assigned to another study, of T cells in Graves' hyperthyroidism and ophthalmopathy.

Sequenced here: peripheral blood mononuclear cells (PBMCs), sampled at new diagnosis, from a patient treated with antithyroid drugs. The receptors shown here come from a woman younger than 30 with Graves disease.

There are a few counts of this clonotype. The junction departs from the called germline gene at one end, perhaps through a read error. The chain carries TRBV6-1 and TRBJ1-6; 7 bases map to TRBD1. Germline CDR1 reads MNHNS; CDR2 reads SASEGT. The CDR3 length is 15 residues. CDR3 amino acids: CASREGKGAGSPLHF. CDR3 DNA sequence: TGTGCCAGCAGGGAAGGCAAGGGGGCAGGATCACCCCTCCACTTT.

In this sample, this clonotype turned up many times. The chain carries TRBV6-1 and TRBJ1-1; TRBD1 is a possible D gene (5 bases). The CDR3 totals 15 residues. CDR1 and CDR2 (germline): MNHNS, SASEGT. V was clipped by 7 bases and J by 0 bases, with 15 bases between them. CDR3 sequence (DNA): TGTGCCAGCAACCTCAAGGGGACCATGAACACTGAAGCTTTCTTT. Protein product: CASNLKGTMNTEAFF.

In this sample, this clonotype turned up many times. The V and J genes are TRBV7-9 and TRBJ2-2; possibly TRBD1 for D (6 bases). The CDR3 spans 17 residues. V was shortened by 5 bases and J by 3 bases, with 19 bases between the two germline ends. Germline V gene data show CDR1 as SEHNR and CDR2 as FQNEAQ (reference sequence). CDR3 protein: CASSSTGTLAYTGELFF. The CDR3 DNA reads as TGTGCCAGCAGCAGCACCGGGACACTTGCTTACACCGGGGAGCTGTTTTTT.

This clonotype was observed at least ten times. The chain recombines TRBV11-1 with TRBJ2-3, with no clear D. There are 17 residues in the CDR3. The germline V gene has CDR1 SGHAT and CDR2 FQDESV (reference sequence). V was shortened by 6 bases and J by 2 bases, with 21 bases between the two germline ends. DNA of the CDR3: TGTGCCAGCAGACGTGTTCCCGGCACAGTAGCCACAGATACGCAGTATTTT. Residues: CASRRVPGTVATDTQYF.

The sample holds many counts of this clonotype. This chain links TRBV30 with TRBJ2-5, with D maybe TRBD1 (5 bases). The CDR3 spans 15 residues. Germline V CDR1 and CDR2: GTSNPN, SVGIG (reference sequence). The V end lost 0 bases, the J end lost 5 bases, and 16 bases lay between the germline ends. CDR3 sequence (DNA): TGTGCCTGGAGTGTAGTTAGGGGCCTTATGGAGACCCAGTACTTC. Translating it yields CAWSVVRGLMETQYF.

This clonotype was counted a few times. The rearrangement links TRBV20-1 to TRBJ2-4, with D unresolved. The V end was cut by 7 bases, the J end by 0 bases, with 25 bases between. CDR3 length: 18 amino acids. The germline V gene encodes CDR1 DFQATT and CDR2 SNEGSKA (reference sequence). The CDR3 reads CSVSPDNRHSEAKNIQYF. CDR3 nucleotide sequence: TGCAGTGTTTCGCCCGACAATCGACATTCTGAAGCCAAAAACATTCAGTACTTC.

A note on this clonotype: A single base separates this from a much larger clone, so it may be a read error. Without the conserved terminal phenylalanine or tryptophan, this CDR3 likely stems from a read error. The chain employs TRBV7-8 and TRBJ2-7, with D unclear. Germline-derived CDR1 and CDR2 are SGHVS and FQNEAQ. The CDR3 covers 15 residues. Trimming left V 3 bases short and J 4 bases short, with 16 bases between. CDR3 bases: TGTGCCAGCAGCTTGACTGCTACCTCTGGGTACGAGCAGTACTAC. This gives the protein CASSLTATSGYEQYY.

The sample holds a few counts of this clonotype. This chain uses TRBV25-1 with TRBJ2-3; 12 positions match TRBD2. The junction had 18 bases not matched to a gene; V was cut back by 7 bases and J by 4 bases. Germline V gene sequence: CDR1 MGHDK, CDR2 SYGVNS. The CDR3 runs 19 residues. As DNA, the CDR3 is TGTGCCAGCACCTCGACTAGCGGGAGTCCAAACCGGGGCGCAGATACGCAGTATTTT. It yields the protein CASTSTSGSPNRGADTQYF.

This clonotype was counted many times. The CDR3 protein is CASLGQGNTGELFF. CDR3 in DNA: TGTGCCAGCCTGGGACAGGGTAACACCGGGGAGCTGTTTTTT. This chain connects TRBV6-2 or TRBV6-3 to TRBJ2-2; 9 positions agree with TRBD1. The V gene's germline CDR1 is MNHEY and CDR2 SVGEGT. The J segment lost 2 bases and the V segment lost 8 bases, leaving 3 bases of the junction unmatched. The CDR3 runs 14 residues.

This clonotype appeared a few times. V and J are TRBV2 and TRBJ2-2; 8 positions match TRBD1. Looked up from germline, CDR1 is SNHLY and CDR2 is FYNNEI. The CDR3 is 15 amino acids. V gave up 6 bases and J gave up 8 bases; unmatched junction bases: 11. CDR3 region: CASRIVTGGSGELFF. The CDR3 DNA reads as TGTGCCAGCAGGATCGTCACAGGGGGGTCTGGGGAGCTGTTTTTT.